This TCR beta chain emerged from a study of T cell responses to AZD1222 COVID-19 vaccine. Whole-study results and caveats: There were mostly white British donors and more females than males, and clonal diversity was possibly underestimated. Sampled repertoires all dated from after the peak T cell response.

The protocol was immunoSEQ multiplex PCR, while the TCRdb copy is restricted to in-frame clones and leaves out a portion. The sample shows 96,000 or so clones, about 89% of them seen only once. In regard to this clone: The antigen is unknown.

Per the germline V gene, CDR1 is SGHRS and CDR2 is YFSETQ. The CDR3 has 15 residues. V gave up 1 base and J gave up 9 bases, with 14 bases separating them. The chain couples TRBV5-1 to TRBJ1-6; TRBD1 might be the D (6 bases). The sequence was collected from an adult in good health. Sequenced material: peripheral blood, taken on day 0 of AZD1222 vaccination. CDR3 protein: CASSLTGPPSSPLHF. CDR3 bases: TGCGCCAGCAGCTTGACAGGGCCCCCTAGTTCACCCCTCCACTTT.